A single sample gave rise to the 13 T cell receptor beta chains below, sequenced in a study of blood T cell repertoires in COVID-19. The assay was immunoSEQ multiplex PCR, and TCRdb's table has in-frame clones only and misses some. This table holds 25,000 to 35,000 clones, approximately 81% found once. The material sequenced was peripheral blood. These receptors were taken from an elderly man with acute or convalescent COVID-19.

The chain employs TRBV14 and TRBJ1-6; tentatively, D is TRBD1 (5 bases). Trimming left V 5 bases short and J 4 bases short, with 15 bases between. CDR1 and CDR2 (germline): SGHDN, FVKESK. The CDR3 length is 16 residues. CDR3 in DNA: TGTGCCAGCAGCTCTAACGGGAGGGGTTATAATTCACCCCTCCACTTT. Translation gives CASSSNGRGYNSPLHF.

This chain joins TRBV18 and TRBJ2-5; 9 positions agree with TRBD2. This CDR3 comprises 16 residues. Losses at the gene ends were 8 bases for V and 4 bases for J; bases not matched to a gene: 14. The germline CDR1 and CDR2 sequences are KGHSH and LQKENI. CDR3 bases: TGTGCCAGCGCCCACCGGAGTAGCGGGGGAGCAGAGACCCAGTACTTC. It encodes CASAHRSSGGAETQYF.

The chain recombines TRBV6-5 with TRBJ1-1; tentative D call: TRBD1 (5 bases). With 7 bases removed from V and 3 bases from J, the gap between germline ends came to 18 bases. Germline V gives CDR1 MNHEY, CDR2 SVGAGI. This CDR3 has 15 residues. CDR3 residues: CASTRGGAGDTEAFF. CDR3 coding DNA: TGTGCCAGCACCCGAGGAGGGGCGGGAGACACTGAAGCTTTCTTT.

The chain couples TRBV6-5 to TRBJ1-1; TRBD1 is a possible D gene (5 bases). Trimming took off 3 bases at V and 1 base at J, with 9 bases between the two ends. CDR1 and CDR2 from the germline V gene are MNHEY and SVGAGI. CDR3 size: 14 residues. CDR3 bases: TGTGCCAGCAGTTATTACACAGGGAACACTGAAGCTTTCTTT. Protein: CASSYYTGNTEAFF.

This chain joins TRBV5-1 and TRBJ2-7; 7 nucleotides align to TRBD1. CDR1 and CDR2 from the germline V gene are SGHRS and YFSETQ. J gave up 5 bases and V 0 bases, and 8 bases lay outside the gene matches. The CDR3 has 15 residues. The CDR3 spells CASSLEYRGVDEQYF. The CDR3 DNA reads as TGCGCCAGCAGCTTGGAATACAGGGGAGTCGACGAGCAGTACTTC.

The CDR3 loop is CASGWDNKGYNEQFF. As DNA, the CDR3 is TGTGCTAGTGGTTGGGACAACAAGGGGTATAATGAGCAGTTCTTC. This chain uses TRBV12-5 with TRBJ2-1; maybe TRBD1 (6 bases). This CDR3 is built from 15 residues. Germline loops: CDR1 LGHNT, CDR2 FRNRAP. Trimming left V 4 bases short and J 7 bases short, with 17 bases between.

The chain carries TRBV30 and TRBJ1-1; D remains unclear. Trimming took off 2 bases at V and 0 bases at J, with 10 bases between the two ends. The CDR3 consists of 14 residues. Per germline, CDR1 GTSNPN and CDR2 SVGIG (reference sequence). The CDR3 sequence: CAWSLGIMNTEAFF. The CDR3 DNA follows: TGTGCCTGGAGTCTAGGAATTATGAACACTGAAGCTTTCTTT.

V is TRBV19 and J is TRBJ1-1; no clear D gene. This CDR3 spans 12 amino acids. Trimming took off 7 bases at V and 1 base at J, with 7 bases between the two ends. Germline values: CDR1 LNHDA, CDR2 SQIVND (reference sequence). CDR3 bases: TGTGCCAGTAATAGCGGGAACACTGAAGCTTTCTTT. Its translation is CASNSGNTEAFF.

The CDR3 sequence: CASSLDPSGGTDTQYF. CDR3 DNA sequence: TGCGCCAGCAGCTTGGACCCTAGCGGGGGGACGGATACGCAGTATTTT. The V and J genes are TRBV5-1 and TRBJ2-3; TRBD2 matches 11 bases. Germline V CDR1 and CDR2: SGHRS, YFSETQ. With 0 bases clipped from V and 6 bases from J, the junction kept 6 bases outside the gene matches. The CDR3 has 16 amino acids.

V usage is TRBV3-1 (or the pseudogene TRBV3-2) and J usage is TRBJ2-7, with D unresolved. V was pared by 2 bases and J by 0 bases, with 8 bases between. Per germline, CDR1 LGHDT and CDR2 YNNKEL (reference sequence). This CDR3 comprises 14 residues. The CDR3: CASSQQASSYEQYF. For the CDR3, the DNA is TGTGCCAGCAGCCAACAGGCCAGCTCCTACGAGCAGTACTTC.

The chain combines TRBV27 with TRBJ1-5; unclear D gene. Per the germline V gene, CDR1 is MNHEY and CDR2 is SMNVEV (reference sequence). Trimming cost V 3 bases and J 1 base, with 4 bases left between them. This CDR3 is built from 13 residues. The CDR3 sequence is CASSFSSNQPQHF. In DNA, the CDR3 is TGTGCCAGCAGTTTTTCGAGCAATCAGCCCCAGCATTTT.

The chain links TRBV5-1 to TRBJ2-2; 7 bases match TRBD2. V was clipped by 4 bases and J by 3 bases; unmatched bases: 6. The CDR3 loop spans 15 amino acids. Germline V lookup: CDR1 SGHRS, CDR2 YFSETQ. DNA of the CDR3: TGCGCCAGCAGCGTAAGCGGGGATTACACCGGGGAGCTGTTTTTT. Residues: CASSVSGDYTGELFF.

The CDR3 protein is CASSRTSGGSTDNTQYF. As DNA, the CDR3 is TGTGCCAGCTCGCGGACTAGCGGGGGGTCGACAGATAATACGCAGTATTTT. The J gene is TRBJ2-3, the V gene TRBV7-3; 14 nucleotides match TRBD2. J lost 7 bases, V lost 8 bases, and 14 bases had no gene match. There are 17 residues in the CDR3. The germline gives CDR1 SGHTA, CDR2 FQGTGA.